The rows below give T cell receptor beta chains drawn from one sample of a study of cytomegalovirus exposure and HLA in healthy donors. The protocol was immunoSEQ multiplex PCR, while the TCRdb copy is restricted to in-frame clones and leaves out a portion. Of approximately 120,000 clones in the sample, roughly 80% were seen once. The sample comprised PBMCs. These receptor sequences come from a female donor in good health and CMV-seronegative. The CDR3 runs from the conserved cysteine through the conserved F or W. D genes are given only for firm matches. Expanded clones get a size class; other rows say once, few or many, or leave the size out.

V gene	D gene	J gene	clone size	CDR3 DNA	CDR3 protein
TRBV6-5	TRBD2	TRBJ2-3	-	TGTGCCAGCAGTTACGCTAGCGGGGGGGTGGATACGCAGTATTTT	CASSYASGGVDTQYF
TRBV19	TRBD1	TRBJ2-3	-	TGTGCCAGTAGTGACAGGGAAGAGGCGGATACGCAGTATTTT	CASSDREEADTQYF
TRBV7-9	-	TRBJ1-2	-	TGTTCCAGCAGAATTTTATTGGGCGGCTACACCTTC	CSSRILLGGYTF
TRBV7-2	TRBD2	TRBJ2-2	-	TGTGCCAGCAGCCCGAATACGGGGGGGACCGGGGAGCTGTTTTTT	CASSPNTGGTGELFF
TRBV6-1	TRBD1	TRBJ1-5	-	TGTGCCAGCAGTGAAGCGCTTCAAGGGACAGCCCAGCATTTT	CASSEALQGTAQHF
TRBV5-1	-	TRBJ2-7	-	TGCGCCAGCAGCTTGGCCGGAGGGGGGGGATCAGGCTCCTACGAGCAGTACTTC	CASSLAGGGGSGSYEQYF
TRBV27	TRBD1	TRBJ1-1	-	TGTGCCAGCGGACAGGGGGCTCGGACTGAAGCTTTCTTT	CASGQGARTEAFF
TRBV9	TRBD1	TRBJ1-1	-	TGTGCCAGCAGCGCGGACCCACAGGGGGCGGCTTTCTTT	CASSADPQGAAFF
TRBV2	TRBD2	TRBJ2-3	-	TGTGCCAGCAGTGGTAGCGGGGGGGCAGATACGCAGTATTTT	CASSGSGGADTQYF
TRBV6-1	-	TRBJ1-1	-	TGTGCCAGCCGCAGGGGTGACACTGAAGCTTTCTTT	CASRRGDTEAFF
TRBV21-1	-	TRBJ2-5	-	TGTGCCAGCACCAAGAACGGAACGGGGGGGAACTATCAAGAGACCCAGTACTTC	CASTKNGTGGNYQETQYF
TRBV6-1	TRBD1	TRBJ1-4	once	TGTGCCAGCAGCACGGGACAGATAAATGAAAAACTGTTTTTT	CASSTGQINEKLFF
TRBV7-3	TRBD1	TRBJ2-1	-	TGTGCCAGCAGCTTAGGGGGACAGGGTCTGTTCTTC	CASSLGGQGLFF
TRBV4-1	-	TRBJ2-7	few	TGCGCCAGCAGCCAATTAATGTCAGTATTAATCTACGAGCAGTACTTC	CASSQLMSVLIYEQYF
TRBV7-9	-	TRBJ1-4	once	TGTGCCAGCAGCTTACGTATGGGGCCTCCCCACGAAAAACTGTTTTTT	CASSLRMGPPHEKLFF
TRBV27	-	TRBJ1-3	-	TGTGCCAGCAGTTTATCCCCTCCGACAGGCTCTGGAAACACCATATATTTT	CASSLSPPTGSGNTIYF
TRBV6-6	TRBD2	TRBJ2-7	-	TGTGCCAGCTGCGGGGGTCGGGGTAACTACGAGCAGTACTTC	CASCGGRGNYEQYF
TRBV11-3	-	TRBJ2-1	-	TGTGCCAGCAGCTTGTCTAGCTCCCACAATGAGCAGTTCTTC	CASSLSSSHNEQFF
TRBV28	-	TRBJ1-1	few	TGTGCCAGCAGTTTATTGGCACCGCCTGAAGCTTTCTTT	CASSLLAPPEAFF
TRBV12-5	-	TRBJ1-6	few	TGTGCTAGTGGTTTAGGACAAGAGAATTCACCCCTCCACTTT	CASGLGQENSPLHF
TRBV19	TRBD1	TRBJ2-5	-	TGTGCCAGTAGGCACACGTTTGACAGGGACGAGGAGACCCAGTACTTC	CASRHTFDRDEETQYF
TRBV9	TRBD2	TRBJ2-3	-	TGTGCCAGCAGCCTTAGCGGGGGGTTTTTTAATACGCAGTATTTT	CASSLSGGFFNTQYF
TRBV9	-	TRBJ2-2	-	TGTGCCAGCAGCTTGGTGGGGGGCGGGGAGCTGTTTTTT	CASSLVGGGELFF
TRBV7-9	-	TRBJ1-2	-	TGTGCCAGCAGCCCCCGTTCCTTAAGGGGCGACTATGGCTACACCTTC	CASSPRSLRGDYGYTF
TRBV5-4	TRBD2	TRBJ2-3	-	TGTGCCAGCAGCCCAGGCATGAAAGCGGGGGGCACAGATACGCAGTATTTT	CASSPGMKAGGTDTQYF
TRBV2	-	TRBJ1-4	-	TGTGCCAGCAGTTACAGTGCAACTAATGAAAAACTGTTTTTT	CASSYSATNEKLFF
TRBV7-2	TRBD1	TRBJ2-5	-	TGTGCCAGCAGTCTCCTTCGGTCAGGGGGTGAGACCCAGTACTTC	CASSLLRSGGETQYF
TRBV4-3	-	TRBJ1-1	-	TGCGCCAGCAGCCAGGGGCGTGGCACTGAAGCTTTCTTT	CASSQGRGTEAFF
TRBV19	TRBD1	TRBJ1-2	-	TGTGCCAGTAGTATGGTGGCAGGGGGCAACTATGGCTACACCTTC	CASSMVAGGNYGYTF
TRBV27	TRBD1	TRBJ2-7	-	TGTGCCAGCAGTTTCAAGGGACAGTCCTACGAGCAGTACTTC	CASSFKGQSYEQYF
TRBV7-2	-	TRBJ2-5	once	TGTGCCAGCAGCTTAGGAGGGGGGGGACAAGAGACCCAGTACTTC	CASSLGGGGQETQYF
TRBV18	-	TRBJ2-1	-	TGTGCCAGCTCACCAAGCGAGGGTCTTGAGCAGTTCTTC	CASSPSEGLEQFF
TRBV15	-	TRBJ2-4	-	TGTGCCACCAGCAGAGGGGTGATAGAGGACATTCAGTACTTC	CATSRGVIEDIQYF
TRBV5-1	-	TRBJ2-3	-	TGCGCCAGCAGCTTACAGGGCAGGGAAACAGATACGCAGTATTTT	CASSLQGRETDTQYF
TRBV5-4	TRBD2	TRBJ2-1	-	TGTGCCAGCAGCGAGGGGACTAGCGGACGCTACAATGAGCAGTTCTTC	CASSEGTSGRYNEQFF
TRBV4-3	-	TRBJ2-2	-	TGCGCCAGCAGCCAAGTCAGCGGCGGGGAGCTGTTTTTT	CASSQVSGGELFF
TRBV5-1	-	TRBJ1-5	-	TGCGCCAGCAGCTTGGCCGGGGGTAGCAATCAGCCCCAGCATTTT	CASSLAGGSNQPQHF
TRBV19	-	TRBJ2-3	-	TGTGCCAGTAGTGTCAGCCAACAGATAGCGGGCACAGATACGCAGTATTTT	CASSVSQQIAGTDTQYF
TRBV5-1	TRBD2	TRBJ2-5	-	TGCGCCAGCAGCTCGAGTGGACTAGCGGGGAAAGAGACCCAGTACTTC	CASSSSGLAGKETQYF
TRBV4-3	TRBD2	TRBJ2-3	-	TGCGCCAGCAGTACCGTCCGGGGGGGCCTAGATACGCAGTATTTT	CASSTVRGGLDTQYF
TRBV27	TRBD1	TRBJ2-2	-	TGTGCCAGCAGTTTATTCAGACAGGGGCCGCGAGGCACCGGGGAGCTGTTTTTT	CASSLFRQGPRGTGELFF
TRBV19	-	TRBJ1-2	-	TGTGCCAGTACCGAACACAGGGTGGGGGGCTACACCTTC	CASTEHRVGGYTF
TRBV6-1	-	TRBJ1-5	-	TGTGCCAGCAGTGAAAGTGGCCAGGGTTTGTGGCAGCCCCAGCATTTT	CASSESGQGLWQPQHF
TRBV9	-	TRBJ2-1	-	TGTGCCAGCAGCCCCCAGAGAGGGCGCGGGTCCTACAATGAGCAGTTCTTC	CASSPQRGRGSYNEQFF
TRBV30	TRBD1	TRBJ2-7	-	TGTGCCTGGGCGACAGGGGGAGGCTACGAGCAGTACTTC	CAWATGGGYEQYF
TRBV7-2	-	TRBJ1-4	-	TGTGCCAGCAGCTTACAATTCCGGGGTGAAAAACTGTTTTTT	CASSLQFRGEKLFF
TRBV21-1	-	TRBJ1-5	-	TGTGCCAGCAGCCCCCACAGGGGAGTGTGGTGGCCCCAGCATTTT	CASSPHRGVWWPQHF